These 16 T cell receptor beta chains came from one sample sequenced in a study of blood T cell repertoires in COVID-19. TCRdb keeps only in-frame clones here, not all; method: immunoSEQ multiplex PCR. The sample includes about 220,000 clones, about 84% of them seen just once. Sequencing was done on a sample of peripheral blood. These receptors all stem from a human donor in a cohort sampled during active COVID-19.

This clone was detected a few times. The chain combines TRBV20-1 with TRBJ2-7; a weak D match, TRBD2 (5 bases). V was shortened by 4 bases and J by 6 bases, with 10 bases between the two germline ends. Germline CDR1 and CDR2: DFQATT and SNEGSKA (reference sequence). This CDR3 is built from 11 residues. The CDR3 region is CSAKADFEQYF. The CDR3 nucleotides are TGCAGTGCTAAAGCGGACTTCGAGCAGTACTTC.

This clone was recorded a few times. The chain is built from TRBV5-1 and TRBJ1-1; a possible D gene is TRBD1 (6 bases). V shed 1 base and J shed 4 bases, with 8 bases lying between them. Germline CDR1 SGHRS, CDR2 YFSETQ. CDR3 size: 13 residues. This CDR3 is CASSLRGGTEAFF. The CDR3 nucleotides are TGCGCCAGCAGCTTGAGGGGGGGCACTGAAGCTTTCTTT.

This clone came up a few times. CDR3 DNA: TGTGCCAGCAGCCAAGAAAGGGTCCGGCTAGCGGGGACGGGGCAGACCCAGTACTTC. Translated, it gives CASSQERVRLAGTGQTQYF. The gene calls are TRBV3-1 (or the pseudogene TRBV3-2) and TRBJ2-5; 9 nucleotides agree with TRBD2. The CDR3 has 19 amino acids. CDR1 is LGHDT and CDR2 is YNNKEL in the germline V gene (reference sequence). Unmatched junction bases numbered 17, after V lost 0 bases and J lost 6 bases.

The rearrangement uses TRBV30 and TRBJ2-7, with TRBD2 identical over 8 bases. CDR1 GTSNPN and CDR2 SVGIG come from the germline V gene (reference sequence). With 2 bases clipped from V and 7 bases from J, the junction kept 7 bases outside the gene matches. The CDR3 is 13 amino acids. The CDR3 DNA is TGTGCCTGGAGTTCAGCGGGGGCAGGGGAGCAGTACTTC. Its protein product is CAWSSAGAGEQYF.

V gene TRBV18 combines with J gene TRBJ2-7; 8 bases fit TRBD2. J lost 5 bases, V lost 6 bases, and 9 bases had no gene match. The CDR3 is 14 residues long. Germline CDR1 and CDR2: KGHSH and LQKENI. The chain's CDR3 is CASSDPGGEDEQYF. The CDR3 DNA reads as TGTGCCAGCTCCGACCCCGGGGGGGAGGACGAGCAGTACTTC.

The chain joins TRBV6-1 to TRBJ2-7; D may be TRBD1 (6 bases). V gave up 3 bases and J gave up 2 bases, with 14 bases separating them. The CDR3 is 15 residues long. CDR1 is MNHNS and CDR2 is SASEGT in the germline V gene. CDR3: CASSDRGKRTYEQYF. CDR3 coding DNA: TGTGCCAGCAGTGATAGGGGGAAACGAACCTACGAGCAGTACTTC.

The chain links TRBV30 to TRBJ2-2; no firm D call. CDR3 size: 13 residues. V was shortened by 2 bases and J by 4 bases, with 8 bases between the two germline ends. Germline CDR1 is GTSNPN and CDR2 is SVGIG (reference sequence). The CDR3 DNA reads TGTGCCTGGAGTATTAGTCCCACCGGGGAGCTGTTTTTT. Amino acid sequence: CAWSISPTGELFF. The full variable domain, rest sourced from reference TRBV30 and TRBJ2-2, is SQTIHQWPATLVQPVGSPLSLECTVEGTSNPNLYWYRQAAGRGLQLLFYSVGIGQISSEVPQNLSASRPQDRQFILSSKKLLLSDSGFYLCAWSISPTGELFFGEGSRLTVL.

The J gene is TRBJ2-7, the V gene TRBV19; 9 positions match TRBD1. CDR1 LNHDA and CDR2 SQIVND come from the germline V gene (reference sequence). The trim removed 5 bases at V and 3 bases at J, leaving 5 bases unmatched. CDR3 length equals 14 residues. The CDR3 nucleotides read TGTGCCAGTAGTTTCGGGACAGGGAGCTACGAGCAGTACTTC. Translating gives CASSFGTGSYEQYF.

The rearrangement joins TRBV29-1 to TRBJ1-4, with 7 bases lining up with TRBD1. The CDR3 has 14 residues. Germline V lookup: CDR1 SQVTM, CDR2 ANQGSEA. The J segment lost 5 bases and the V segment lost 6 bases, leaving 9 bases of the junction unmatched. The CDR3 is CSVGVTGRNEKLFF. The CDR3 DNA follows: TGCAGCGTGGGGGTGACAGGGAGGAATGAAAAACTGTTTTTT.

The rearrangement links TRBV10-3 to TRBJ2-7; 9 bases are shared with TRBD1. V lost 2 bases, J lost 6 bases, and 14 bases stayed unmatched. This CDR3 has 17 residues. The germline gives CDR1 ENHRY, CDR2 SYGVKD. The CDR3 protein is CAISEPRRPRTGVEQYF. DNA for the CDR3: TGTGCCATCAGTGAGCCCCGACGACCGCGGACAGGGGTCGAGCAGTACTTC.

This chain connects TRBV7-6 to TRBJ1-1; D gene ambiguous. The V and J ends lost 4 bases and 1 base respectively, with 19 bases between them. Germline CDR1 SGHVS, CDR2 FNYEAQ. This CDR3 is 17 amino acids long. The CDR3 DNA reads as TGTGCCAGCAGCTCCCGCTCTTATCTAGTCCCGAACACTGAAGCTTTCTTT. Protein: CASSSRSYLVPNTEAFF. The entire variable domain, with the rest obtained from reference TRBV7-6 and TRBJ1-1, is as follows: GAGVSQSPRYKVTKRGQDVALRCDPISGHVSLYWYRQALGQGPEFLTYFNYEAQQDKSGLPNDRFSAERPEGSISTLTIQRTEQRDSAMYRCASSSRSYLVPNTEAFFGQGTRLTVV.

The chain recombines TRBV30 with TRBJ2-7; D not resolved. Germline V gives CDR1 GTSNPN, CDR2 SVGIG (reference sequence). This CDR3 spans 13 amino acids. With 3 bases removed from V and 9 bases from J, the gap between germline ends came to 18 bases. CDR3 sequence reads: CAWRMADFGVQYF. CDR3 DNA sequence: TGTGCCTGGAGGATGGCAGACTTCGGAGTGCAGTACTTC. The full variable domain, in which reference TRBV30 and TRBJ2-7 provide the parts outside the CDR3, is SQTIHQWPATLVQPVGSPLSLECTVEGTSNPNLYWYRQAAGRGLQLLFYSVGIGQISSEVPQNLSASRPQDRQFILSSKKLLLSDSGFYLCAWRMADFGVQYFGPGTRLTVT.

The rearrangement uses TRBV30 and TRBJ1-5; the match to TRBD1 covers 7 bases. V lost 3 bases, J lost 6 bases, and 5 bases stayed unmatched. This CDR3 comprises 13 residues. Germline lookup yields CDR1 GTSNPN and CDR2 SVGIG (reference sequence). CDR3 residues: CAWREGAGQPQHF. CDR3 DNA sequence: TGTGCCTGGAGAGAGGGGGCCGGTCAGCCCCAGCATTTT.

The chain combines TRBV9 with TRBJ2-1; 9 nucleotides align to TRBD2. The V gene's germline CDR1 is SGDLS and CDR2 YYNGEE. The CDR3 is 16 residues long. Germline trimming cut 3 bases from V and 7 bases from J; bases unmatched to any gene: 11. The CDR3 DNA follows: TGTGCCAGCAGCGGGGCGGCGGGAGGGCCGGGAAATGAGCAGTTCTTC. As protein: CASSGAAGGPGNEQFF.

The J gene is TRBJ1-1, the V gene TRBV19; 7 bases fit TRBD1. The CDR3 consists of 16 residues. Germline V gene lookup returns CDR1 LNHDA and CDR2 SQIVND (reference sequence). V shed 1 base and J 1 base; nucleotides not matched to a gene: 6. This chain's CDR3 is CASSIAWTGGNTEAFF. For the CDR3, the DNA is TGTGCCAGTAGTATAGCATGGACAGGAGGGAACACTGAAGCTTTCTTT.

This clone was found a few times. The rearrangement joins TRBV28 to TRBJ1-5; TRBD1 matches at 9 bases. CDR3 length: 12 amino acids. After removal of 8 bases from V and 6 bases from J, the junction contained 2 bases not matched to a gene. Germline lookup yields CDR1 MDHEN and CDR2 SYDVKM. The CDR3 DNA sequence: TGTGCCAGCCGGGACAGGGTTCAGCCCCAGCATTTT. It translates to CASRDRVQPQHF. Full variable domain (outside the CDR3, taken from reference TRBV28 and TRBJ1-5): DVKVTQSSRYLVKRTGEKVFLECVQDMDHENMFWYRQDPGLGLRLIYFSYDVKMKEKGDIPEGYSVSREKKERFSLILESASTNQTSMYLCASRDRVQPQHFGDGTRLSIL.